This T cell receptor beta chain was identified during a study of blood T cell repertoires in COVID-19. Overall study: In each case, the material was cDNA or gDNA derived from T cells, B-cell-depleted T cells, or PBMCs.

The study drew participants aged 18 to 89 years from 20 to 30 US areas. Cohort 3 donors counted as recovered after two negative PCRs, clearance, or resolved symptoms. The V and J ends lost 4 bases and 5 bases respectively, with 15 bases between them. CDR3 size: 14 residues. Germline assignment: CDR1 SQVTM and CDR2 ANQGSEA. In the authors' methods: Scientists estimated how many nucleated cells there were by amplifying reference gene primers. Profiling relied on immunoSEQ multiplex PCR, and the TCRdb table lists in-frame clones only, not all of them. V and J calls and clone size follow that table, whereas D and trimming were derived from the DNA. In the table there are approximately 200,000 clones, approximately 78% of which are singletons.

The sequencing input was PBMCs or T cells enriched from blood (not recorded which). The source of this sequence is a middle-aged man who had recovered from COVID-19. The chain joins TRBV29-1 to TRBJ1-5; D is possibly TRBD1 (5 bases). The CDR3 loop reads CSVVGPGSDQPQHF. The CDR3 DNA follows: TGCAGCGTTGTGGGCCCAGGGTCCGATCAGCCCCAGCATTTT.